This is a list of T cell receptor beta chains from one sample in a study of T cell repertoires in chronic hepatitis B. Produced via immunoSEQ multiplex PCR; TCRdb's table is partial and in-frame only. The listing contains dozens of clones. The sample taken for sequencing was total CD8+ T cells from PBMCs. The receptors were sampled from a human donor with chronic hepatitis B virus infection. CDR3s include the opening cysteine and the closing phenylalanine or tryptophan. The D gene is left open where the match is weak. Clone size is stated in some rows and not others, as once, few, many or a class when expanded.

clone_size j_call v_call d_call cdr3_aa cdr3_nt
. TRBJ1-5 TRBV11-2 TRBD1 CASSLAGGDWGNQPQHF TGTGCCAGCAGCTTAGCAGGGGGCGATTGGGGCAATCAGCCCCAGCATTTT
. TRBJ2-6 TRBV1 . CTSSRANVLTF TGCACCAGCAGTCGGGCCAACGTCCTGACTTTC
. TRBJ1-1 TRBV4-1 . CASSQVTYTEAFF TGCGCCAGCAGCCAAGTAACTTACACTGAAGCTTTCTTT
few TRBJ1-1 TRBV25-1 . CASSDSDGNTEAFF TGTGCCAGCAGTGATTCAGACGGGAACACTGAAGCTTTCTTT
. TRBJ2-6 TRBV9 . CASSVGGTASGANVLTF TGTGCCAGCAGCGTAGGCGGGACAGCCTCTGGGGCCAACGTCCTGACTTTC
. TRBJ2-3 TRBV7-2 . CASSLAGFRADTQYF TGTGCCAGCAGCTTAGCGGGATTCAGAGCAGATACGCAGTATTTT
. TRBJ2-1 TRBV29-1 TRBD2 CSVGFFRTSGRNEQFF TGCAGCGTTGGGTTCTTCCGGACTAGCGGGAGGAATGAGCAGTTCTTC
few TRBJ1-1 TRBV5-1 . CASSLGSGGLYTEAFF TGCGCCAGCAGCTTGGGTAGTGGGGGGCTTTACACTGAAGCTTTCTTT
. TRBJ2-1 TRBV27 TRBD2 CASTGTSGRSEYNEQFF TGTGCCAGCACCGGGACTAGCGGGAGAAGTGAATACAATGAGCAGTTCTTC
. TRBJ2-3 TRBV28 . CATNAGVFSTDTQYF TGTGCCACCAACGCAGGGGTCTTTAGCACAGATACGCAGTATTTT
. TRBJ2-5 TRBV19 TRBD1 CASSLGQGRQETQYF TGTGCCAGTAGTCTCGGACAGGGGCGACAAGAGACCCAGTACTTC
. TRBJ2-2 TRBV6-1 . CASSEDRGGSGELFF TGTGCCAGCAGTGAAGACAGGGGAGGATCCGGGGAGCTGTTTTTT
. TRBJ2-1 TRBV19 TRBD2 CASSSSRENYEQFF TGTGCCAGTAGTTCATCGCGGGAGAACTATGAGCAGTTCTTC
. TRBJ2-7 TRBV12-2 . CASRSTGTDPYEQYF TGTGCAAGTCGCTCGACCGGGACAGATCCCTACGAGCAGTACTTC
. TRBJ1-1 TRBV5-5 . CASSFLGGNTEAFF TGTGCCAGCAGCTTTCTCGGCGGGAACACTGAAGCTTTCTTT
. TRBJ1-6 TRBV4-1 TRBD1 CASSQPGQGLRSPLHF TGCGCCAGCAGCCAACCGGGACAGGGATTACGATCACCCCTCCACTTT
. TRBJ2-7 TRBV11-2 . CASSWSSYEQYF TGTGCCAGCAGCTGGAGCTCCTACGAGCAGTACTTC
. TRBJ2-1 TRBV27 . CASSLAPSSYNEQFF TGTGCCAGCAGTTTAGCCCCAAGCTCCTACAATGAGCAGTTCTTC
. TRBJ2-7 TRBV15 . CATSRDLRFEQYF TGTGCCACCAGCAGAGATCTCAGGTTCGAGCAGTACTTC
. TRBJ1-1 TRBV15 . CATSREGGSAEAFF TGTGCCACCAGCAGAGAGGGGGGGAGCGCTGAAGCTTTCTTT
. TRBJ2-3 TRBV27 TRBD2 CASSLRPGGRFTDTQYF TGTGCCAGCAGTCTCCGCCCCGGGGGGAGATTCACAGATACGCAGTATTTT
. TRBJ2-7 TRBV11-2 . CASSDLYEQYF TGTGCCAGCAGCGATCTCTACGAGCAGTACTTC
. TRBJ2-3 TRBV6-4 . CASSDGTSTDTQYF TGTGCCAGCAGTGACGGGACTAGCACAGATACGCAGTATTTT
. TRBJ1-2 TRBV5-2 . CASNGVRKTYGYTF TGTGCCAGCAACGGAGTACGAAAGACCTATGGCTACACCTTC
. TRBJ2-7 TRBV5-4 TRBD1 CASSGQGQDYSYEQYF TGTGCCAGCAGCGGACAGGGCCAAGACTATTCCTACGAGCAGTACTTC
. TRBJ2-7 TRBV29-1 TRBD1 CSVARDSSYEQYF TGCAGCGTTGCCCGGGACAGCTCCTACGAGCAGTACTTC
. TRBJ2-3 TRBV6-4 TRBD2 CASSDGTSTDTQYF TGTGCCAGCAGTGACGGGACTAGCACAGATACACAGTATTTT
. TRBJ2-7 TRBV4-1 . CASSQRLQQGRPYEQYF TGCGCCAGCAGCCAAAGGCTTCAACAGGGGAGGCCCTACGAGCAGTACTTC